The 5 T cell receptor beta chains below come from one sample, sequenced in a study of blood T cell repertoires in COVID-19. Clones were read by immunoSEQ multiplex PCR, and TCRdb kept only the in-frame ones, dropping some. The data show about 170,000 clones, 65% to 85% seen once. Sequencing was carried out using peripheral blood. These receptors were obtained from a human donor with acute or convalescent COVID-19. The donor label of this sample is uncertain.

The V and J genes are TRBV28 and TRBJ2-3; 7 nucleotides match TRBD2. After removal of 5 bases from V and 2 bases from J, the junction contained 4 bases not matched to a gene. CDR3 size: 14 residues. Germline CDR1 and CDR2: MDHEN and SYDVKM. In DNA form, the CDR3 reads TGTGCCAGCAGTGCAAGCGGGACCACAGATACGCAGTATTTT. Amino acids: CASSASGTTDTQYF.

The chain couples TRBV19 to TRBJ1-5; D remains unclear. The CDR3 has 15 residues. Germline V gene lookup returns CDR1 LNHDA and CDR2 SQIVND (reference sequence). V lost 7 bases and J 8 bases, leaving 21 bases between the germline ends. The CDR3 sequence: CASNRGLAAIEPQHF. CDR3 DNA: TGTGCCAGTAATCGGGGTCTAGCGGCAATCGAGCCCCAGCATTTT. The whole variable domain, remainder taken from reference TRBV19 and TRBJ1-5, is DGGITQSPKYLFRKEGQNVTLSCEQNLNHDAMYWYRQDPGQGLRLIYYSQIVNDFQKGDIAEGYSVSREKKESFPLTVTSAQKNPTAFYLCASNRGLAAIEPQHFGDGTRLSIL.

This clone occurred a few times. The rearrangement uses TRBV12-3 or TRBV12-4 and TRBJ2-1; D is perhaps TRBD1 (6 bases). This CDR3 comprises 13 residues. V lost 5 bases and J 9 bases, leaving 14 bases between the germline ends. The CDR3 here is CASSPSDSLEQFF. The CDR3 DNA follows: TGTGCCAGCAGTCCCTCGGACAGTCTTGAGCAGTTCTTC.

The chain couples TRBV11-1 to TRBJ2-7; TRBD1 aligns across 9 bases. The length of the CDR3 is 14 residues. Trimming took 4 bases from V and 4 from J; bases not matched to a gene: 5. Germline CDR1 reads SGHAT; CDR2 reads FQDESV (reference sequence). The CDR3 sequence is CASSSSGQGYEQYF. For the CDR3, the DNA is TGTGCCAGCAGCTCCTCGGGACAGGGATACGAGCAGTACTTC.

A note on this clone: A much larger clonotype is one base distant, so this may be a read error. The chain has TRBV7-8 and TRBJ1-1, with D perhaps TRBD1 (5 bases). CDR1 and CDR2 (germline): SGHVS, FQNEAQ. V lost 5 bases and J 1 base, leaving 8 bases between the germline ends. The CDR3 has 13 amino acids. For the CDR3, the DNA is TGTGCCAGCAGCCCCGGGGGGAACACTGAAGCTTTCTTT. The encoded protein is CASSPGGNTEAFF.